This record concerns one TCR beta chain sequence. This CDR3 comprises 14 residues. V shed 1 base, J shed 8 bases, and the junction held 4 bases outside the gene matches. Germline V lookup: CDR1 LNHDA, CDR2 SQIVND (reference sequence). Sequencing used immunoSEQ multiplex PCR; TCRdb keeps in-frame clones, though not all of them. The sample shows 300,000 to 400,000 clones, about 90% of them seen only once. The record originates from a study of blood T cell repertoires in COVID-19. The chain couples TRBV19 to TRBJ2-1; the match to TRBD2 covers 8 bases. The specimen was peripheral blood. The sequence came from a woman aged 18-29 years who had recovered from COVID-19. This chain's CDR3 is CASSIAGGPYEQFF. CDR3 nucleotide sequence: TGTGCCAGTAGTATAGCGGGAGGGCCGTATGAGCAGTTCTTC.